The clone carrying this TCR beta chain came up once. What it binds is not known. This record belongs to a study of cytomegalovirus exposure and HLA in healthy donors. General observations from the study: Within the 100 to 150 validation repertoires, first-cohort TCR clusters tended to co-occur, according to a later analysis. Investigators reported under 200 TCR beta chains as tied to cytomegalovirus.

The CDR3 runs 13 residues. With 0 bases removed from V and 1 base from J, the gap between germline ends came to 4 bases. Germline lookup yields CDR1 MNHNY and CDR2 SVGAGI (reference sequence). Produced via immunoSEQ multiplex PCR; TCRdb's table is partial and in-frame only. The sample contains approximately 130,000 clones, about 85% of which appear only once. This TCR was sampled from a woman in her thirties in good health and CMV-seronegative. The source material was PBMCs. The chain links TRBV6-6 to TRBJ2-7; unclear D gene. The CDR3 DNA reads TGTGCCAGCAGTTACTCGACATCCTACGAGCAGTACTTC. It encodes CASSYSTSYEQYF.